This T cell receptor beta chain was recorded in a study of CD8+ T cells in alopecia areata. RNA extraction was followed by reverse transcription into cDNA, which acted as the sequencing template. Assay used: immunoSEQ multiplex PCR; TCRdb lists only in-frame clones, some missing. This sample yields 150,000 to 200,000 clones, of which under 70% are seen a single time; roughly 0.85% belongs to the top ten. In germline, CDR1 is SNHLY, CDR2 FYNNEI. This CDR3 is 14 amino acids long. The V end lost 8 bases, the J end lost 5 bases, and 18 bases lay between the germline ends. This clone was counted between two and nine times. The treatment is: oral pan-JAK inhibitor, 5-10 mg twice daily. From PBMCs, CD4+ and CD8+ T cells were sorted.

This sample comprised CD4+ T cells sorted from blood, obtained at week 4, from a patient treated with tofacitinib. The source is a human donor with alopecia areata. The rearrangement links TRBV2 to TRBJ2-5; tentatively, D is TRBD1 or TRBD2 (6 bases each). The CDR3 is CASFGGRERETQYF. In DNA form, the CDR3 reads TGTGCCAGCTTTGGGGGGCGGGAACGGGAGACCCAGTACTTC.